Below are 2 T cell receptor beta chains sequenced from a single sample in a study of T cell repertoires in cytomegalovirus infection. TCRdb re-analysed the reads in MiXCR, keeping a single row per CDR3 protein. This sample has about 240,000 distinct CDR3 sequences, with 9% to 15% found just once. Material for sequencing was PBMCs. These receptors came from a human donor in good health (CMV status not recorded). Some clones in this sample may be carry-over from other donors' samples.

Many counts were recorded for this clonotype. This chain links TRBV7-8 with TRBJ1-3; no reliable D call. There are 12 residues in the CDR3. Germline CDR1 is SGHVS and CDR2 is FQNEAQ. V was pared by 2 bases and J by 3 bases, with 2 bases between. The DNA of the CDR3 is TGTGCCAGCAGCTTACATGGAAACACCATATATTTT. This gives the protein CASSLHGNTIYF.

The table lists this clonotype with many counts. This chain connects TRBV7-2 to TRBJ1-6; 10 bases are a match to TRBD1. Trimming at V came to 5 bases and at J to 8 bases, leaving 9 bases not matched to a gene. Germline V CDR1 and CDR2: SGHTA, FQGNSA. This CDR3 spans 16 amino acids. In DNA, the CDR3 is TGTGCCAGCAGCCCGGGGACAGGGGATGTCTATTCACCCCTCCACTTT. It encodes CASSPGTGDVYSPLHF.